This record covers a single T cell receptor (beta chain). The antigen remains unidentified. Time point noted: persistent/refractory GD, antithyroid drugs over 5 years with positive TRAb. Extracted RNA from PBMCs served as the source of the TCR library. Patients hailed from an endocrinology department in Xi'an, China. Each patient gave approximately 9.6 milliliters of EDTA-anticoagulated peripheral blood. This record comes from a study of regulatory T cells in long-lasting Graves disease. Study-level results: Persistent cases favored TRBV28, TRBJ1-2 and TRBJ2-5. Patients with persistent disease shared 2,900 or so public clonotypes, outpacing the roughly 1,000 shared by new patients.

The CDR3 runs to 12 residues. Germline loops: CDR1 LGHNT, CDR2 FRNRAP. Trimming took off 4 bases at V and 6 bases at J, with 7 bases between the two ends. To make TCR beta libraries, researchers used iRepertoire HTBI primers and Arm-PCR of CDR3 regions. TCRdb redid the calling of the multiplex PCR reads with MiXCR, one entry per CDR3 protein. The data show more than 300,000 distinct CDR3 sequences, roughly a fifth seen once. Specimen: peripheral blood mononuclear cells (PBMCs), collected when the disease was refractory, from a patient treated with antithyroid drugs. The sequence was collected from a female donor with Graves disease. The rearrangement joins TRBV12-5 to TRBJ1-5; a possible D gene is TRBD1 (5 bases). CDR3 residues: CASGWDVQPQHF. The CDR3 DNA sequence: TGTGCTAGTGGTTGGGACGTTCAGCCCCAGCATTTT.